A selection of T cell receptor beta chains follows, all from one sample in a study of T cells after yellow fever vaccination. TCRdb fed the 5' RACE reads into MiXCR, producing one record per CDR3 protein. The sample lists about 320,000 distinct CDR3 sequences; over 8.5% were seen once. The source was CD4+ T cells sorted from PBMCs, collected 45 days after the yellow fever booster vaccination. These receptors were obtained from a man aged 18 to 30 who received the YFV17D yellow fever vaccine. CDR3s include the opening cysteine and the closing phenylalanine or tryptophan. The D gene is left open where the match is weak. Clone size is stated in some rows and not others, as once, few, many or a class when expanded.

>.|.|TRBV3-1|TRBJ1-6
CASSQLGWGSPLHF
TGTGCCAGCAGCCAATTGGGTTGGGGTTCACCCCTCCACTTT
>TRBD1|.|TRBV25-1|TRBJ1-1
CAAQGDWNTEAFF
TGTGCCGCGCAGGGGGATTGGAACACTGAAGCTTTCTTT
>.|.|TRBV4-2|TRBJ2-7
CASSQDRLPGDEQYF
TGTGCCAGCAGCCAAGATCGCCTGCCCGGGGACGAGCAGTACTTC
>.|few|TRBV20-1|TRBJ2-2
CSAPGVYTGELFF
TGCAGTGCTCCCGGGGTTTACACCGGGGAGCTGTTTTTT
>.|.|TRBV12-3/TRBV12-4|TRBJ2-5
CASSSGRGETQYF
TGTGCCAGCAGTTCTGGCCGCGGAGAGACCCAGTACTTC
>.|.|TRBV7-7|TRBJ2-7
CASSLAGDYEQYF
TGTGCCAGCAGCTTAGCCGGAGACTACGAGCAGTACTTC
>.|few|TRBV5-1|TRBJ2-5
CASSLGMVGTQYF
TGCGCCAGCAGCTTGGGGATGGTGGGGACCCAGTACTTC
>.|.|TRBV7-6|TRBJ2-7
CASSLVLSEQYF
TGTGCCAGCAGCTTAGTTTTGAGCGAGCAGTACTTC
>TRBD2|few|TRBV4-3|TRBJ2-4
CASSQDPSAGAINIQYF
TGCGCCAGCAGCCAAGATCCCTCAGCGGGGGCTATAAACATTCAGTACTTC
>.|few|TRBV4-3|TRBJ2-1
CASSRSFGGQYNEQFF
TGCGCCAGCAGCCGGTCGTTTGGGGGGCAGTACAATGAGCAGTTCTTC
>TRBD2|.|TRBV4-2|TRBJ2-5
CASSQGAGGGRETQYF
TGTGCCAGCAGCCAAGGTGCCGGGGGGGGCCGAGAGACCCAGTACTTC
>TRBD2|few|TRBV5-6|TRBJ2-1
CASSLASGGHNEQFF
TGTGCCAGCAGTCTGGCGAGCGGGGGCCACAATGAGCAGTTCTTC
>.|few|TRBV12-3/TRBV12-4|TRBJ1-5
CASSLNGEPQHF
TGTGCCAGCAGTTTAAATGGGGAGCCCCAGCATTTT
>TRBD1|.|TRBV6-5|TRBJ1-2
CASSYLGRTGSRGLEGYTF
TGTGCCAGCAGTTACCTCGGCAGGACAGGGTCTAGGGGCTTAGAAGGCTACACCTTC
>TRBD1|.|TRBV6-2/TRBV6-3|TRBJ1-5
CASSYPGTGTYSNQPQHF
TGTGCCAGCAGTTACCCCGGGACAGGGACTTATAGCAATCAGCCCCAGCATTTT
>.|.|TRBV25-1|TRBJ1-5
CASETGGDQPQHF
TGTGCCAGCGAAACGGGTGGGGATCAGCCCCAGCATTTT
>TRBD2|few|TRBV5-1|TRBJ2-5
CASSGGLAGRTQETQYF
TGCGCCAGCAGCGGGGGACTAGCGGGGCGTACCCAAGAGACCCAGTACTTC
>TRBD1|few|TRBV4-1|TRBJ2-2
CASSPGGATGELFF
TGCGCCAGCAGCCCAGGGGGCGCGACCGGGGAGCTGTTTTTT
>TRBD1|many|TRBV6-1|TRBJ1-1
CASSGIQGAGTEAFF
TGTGCCAGCAGTGGGATACAGGGGGCAGGCACTGAAGCTTTCTTT
>.|few|TRBV5-6|TRBJ1-5
CASSLGDSFNQPQHF
TGTGCCAGCAGCTTGGGTGACAGCTTCAATCAGCCCCAGCATTTT
>.|few|TRBV7-6|TRBJ2-3
CASSPRPGSSTDTQYF
TGTGCCAGCAGCCCCCGCCCGGGCTCTAGCACAGATACGCAGTATTTT
>.|many|TRBV20-1|TRBJ2-3
CSATATDTQYF
TGCAGTGCTACGGCCACAGATACGCAGTATTTT
>.|.|TRBV20-1|TRBJ2-1
CSASNQYEQFF
TGCAGTGCTAGTAATCAGTATGAGCAGTTCTTC
>.|.|TRBV9|TRBJ1-5
CASSVGGRYDQPQHF
TGTGCCAGCAGCGTAGGGGGTAGGTACGATCAGCCCCAGCATTTT
>TRBD2|many|TRBV6-4|TRBJ2-1
CASSGPGGGEQFF
TGTGCCAGCAGTGGACCGGGGGGGGGTGAGCAGTTCTTC
>.|.|TRBV14|TRBJ2-5
CASSQFAGRETQYF
TGTGCCAGCAGCCAATTCGCAGGGAGGGAGACCCAGTACTTC
>.|.|TRBV25-1|TRBJ1-1
CASSGPLTVNTEAFF
TGTGCCAGCAGTGGACCCCTGACAGTTAACACTGAAGCTTTCTTT
>TRBD1|.|TRBV4-2|TRBJ1-6
CASSPTGTDRSLPLHF
TGTGCCAGCAGCCCGACCGGGACAGATCGTAGTTTACCCCTCCACTTT
>TRBD1|many|TRBV11-1|TRBJ2-5
CASSFDRVQTQYF
TGTGCCAGCAGCTTCGACAGGGTGCAGACCCAGTACTTC
>TRBD2|many|TRBV7-4|TRBJ2-1
CASTIYGTSYNEQFF
TGTGCCAGCACCATCTATGGGACTAGCTACAATGAGCAGTTCTTC
>.|.|TRBV7-9|TRBJ2-1
CASSLIRGAHNEQFF
TGTGCCAGCAGCTTAATCAGGGGGGCTCACAATGAGCAGTTCTTC
>TRBD1|few|TRBV5-1|TRBJ1-1
CASSPNRGWTEAFF
TGCGCCAGCAGCCCCAACAGGGGGTGGACTGAAGCTTTCTTT
>.|.|TRBV11-1|TRBJ2-2
CASSLEPNTGELFF
TGTGCCAGCAGCTTGGAGCCGAACACCGGGGAGCTGTTTTTT
>TRBD1|.|TRBV3-1|TRBJ2-1
CASSQAKGRGSNEQFF
TGTGCCAGCAGCCAAGCCAAGGGCAGGGGGAGCAATGAGCAGTTCTTC
>.|few|TRBV20-1|TRBJ2-3
CSALRTSRGERDTQYF
TGCAGTGCTTTAAGGACATCCAGGGGTGAGAGGGATACGCAGTATTTT
>TRBD2|few|TRBV18|TRBJ2-5
CASSPPSGGPQETQYF
TGTGCCAGCTCACCACCTAGCGGGGGTCCTCAAGAGACCCAGTACTTC
>.|.|TRBV7-2|TRBJ2-6
CASGANAGANVLTF
TGTGCCAGCGGGGCAAACGCTGGGGCCAACGTCCTGACTTTC
>.|many|TRBV4-3|TRBJ2-2
CASSQDGGQGIGELFF
TGCGCCAGCAGCCAAGATGGAGGGCAGGGAATCGGGGAGCTGTTTTTT
>.|.|TRBV24-1|TRBJ2-2
CATSDSGVGAGELFF
TGTGCCACCAGTGATAGTGGGGTTGGAGCCGGGGAGCTGTTTTTT
>TRBD1|.|TRBV4-2|TRBJ2-7
CASSQEGLGTGGYEQYF
TGTGCCAGCAGCCAAGAGGGGTTGGGGACAGGGGGCTACGAGCAGTACTTC